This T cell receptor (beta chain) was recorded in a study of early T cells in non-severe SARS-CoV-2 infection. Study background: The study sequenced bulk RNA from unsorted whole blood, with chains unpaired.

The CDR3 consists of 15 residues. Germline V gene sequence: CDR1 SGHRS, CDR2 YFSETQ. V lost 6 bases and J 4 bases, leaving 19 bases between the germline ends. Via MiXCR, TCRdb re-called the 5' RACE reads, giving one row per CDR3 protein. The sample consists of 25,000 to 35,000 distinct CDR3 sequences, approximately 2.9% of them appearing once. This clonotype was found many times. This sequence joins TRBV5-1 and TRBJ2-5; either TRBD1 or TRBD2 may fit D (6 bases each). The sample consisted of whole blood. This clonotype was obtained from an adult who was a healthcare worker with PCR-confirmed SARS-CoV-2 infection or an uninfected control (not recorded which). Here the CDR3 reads CASTERFGGRETQYF. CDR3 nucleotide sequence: TGCGCCAGCACCGAGAGGTTCGGGGGCCGAGAGACCCAGTACTTC. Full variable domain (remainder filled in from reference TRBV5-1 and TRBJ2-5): KAGVTQTPRYLIKTRGQQVTLSCSPISGHRSVSWYQQTPGQGLQFLFEYFSETQRNKGNFPGRFSGRQFSNSRSEMNVSTLELGDSALYLCASTERFGGRETQYFGPGTRLLVL.